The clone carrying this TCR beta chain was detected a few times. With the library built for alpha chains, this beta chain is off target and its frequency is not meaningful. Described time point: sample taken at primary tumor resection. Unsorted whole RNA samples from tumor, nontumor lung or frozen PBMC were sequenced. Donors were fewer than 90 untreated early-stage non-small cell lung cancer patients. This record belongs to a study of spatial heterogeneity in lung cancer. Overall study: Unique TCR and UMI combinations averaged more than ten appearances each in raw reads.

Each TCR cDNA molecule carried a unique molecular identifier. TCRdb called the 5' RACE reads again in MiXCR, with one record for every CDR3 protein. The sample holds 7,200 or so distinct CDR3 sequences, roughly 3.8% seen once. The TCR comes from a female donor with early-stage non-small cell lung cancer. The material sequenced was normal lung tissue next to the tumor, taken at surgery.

In DNA form, the CDR3 reads TGTGCCAGCAGTTTACAAAACACTGAAGCTTTCTTT. Translating gives CASSLQNTEAFF. V gene TRBV28 combines with J gene TRBJ1-1; D is ambiguous. V lost 2 bases, J lost 2 bases, and 3 bases lay in between. This CDR3 is built from 12 residues. Per germline, CDR1 MDHEN and CDR2 SYDVKM.